The next 2 T cell receptor beta chains were all read from a single sample in a study of shared T cell receptors in the human thymus. The data were produced by immunoSEQ multiplex PCR, yet TCRdb's version contains in-frame clones alone and is incomplete. The table has 500,000 to 750,000 clones, around 87% seen once. The sample was also reused in another study, on human thymus T cells.

Sequenced material: thymocytes. The source of these receptors is a boy younger than two with a congenital heart defect.

This chain uses TRBV4-3 with TRBJ1-2; the D gene is possibly TRBD1 (6 bases). This CDR3 has 17 residues. Germline V CDR1 and CDR2: LGHNA, YSLEER. Trimming pared 4 bases from V and 4 bases from J, leaving 22 bases between. The CDR3 DNA sequence: TGCGCCAGCAGCCCACAGGGCCCCGAACTTTCCCTCTATGGCTACACCTTC. Translating gives CASSPQGPELSLYGYTF.

This clone was counted once. This chain connects TRBV6-6 to TRBJ1-5, with TRBD1 as a possible D gene (5 bases). This CDR3 region has 16 residues. Germline assignment: CDR1 MNHNY and CDR2 SVGAGI (reference sequence). The V end was cut by 0 bases, the J end by 7 bases, with 16 bases between. DNA of the CDR3: TGTGCCAGCAGTTACTCTGTCCGGGACTCAGGGCAGCCCCAGCATTTT. It encodes CASSYSVRDSGQPQHF.